This is a list of T cell receptor beta chains from one sample in a study of shared clonotypes between healthy human individuals. Profiled with immunoSEQ multiplex PCR; TCRdb holds only in-frame clones, not every one. The data hold about a million clones, with about 72% observed a single time. Specimen: memory CD4+ T cells from PBMCs. The receptors here all came from a man younger than 35 in good health. Some clones in this sample may be carry-over from other donors' samples. Each CDR3 is given with its conserved first and last residue. The D gene is left open where the match is weak. Some rows mark clone size as missing; the rest say once, few, many or name a class of expanded clone.

V gene	D gene	clone size	J gene	CDR3 protein	CDR3 DNA
TRBV27	NA	NA	TRBJ2-3	CASRRRITDTQYF	TGTGCCAGCAGGAGGAGGATCACAGATACGCAGTATTTT
TRBV28	NA	NA	TRBJ1-1	CASAGARLTEAFF	TGTGCCAGCGCAGGGGCCAGACTCACTGAAGCTTTCTTT
TRBV2	NA	NA	TRBJ1-3	CASSGDRNTIYF	TGTGCCAGCAGTGGGGATAGAAACACCATATATTTT
TRBV12-5	NA	once	TRBJ2-3	CASGFTGVGTDTQYF	TGTGCTAGTGGTTTCACGGGAGTAGGGACAGATACGCAGTATTTT
TRBV7-9	NA	NA	TRBJ1-1	CASSLMGQANTEAFF	TGTGCCAGCAGCTTAATGGGACAAGCAAACACTGAAGCTTTCTTT
TRBV18	NA	once	TRBJ1-1	CASSPRGAYTEAFF	TGTGCCAGCTCACCGAGGGGTGCCTACACTGAAGCTTTCTTT
TRBV6-5	NA	NA	TRBJ2-7	CASSWLGQGQEQYF	TGTGCCAGCAGTTGGCTGGGGCAGGGACAAGAGCAGTACTTC
TRBV19	NA	NA	TRBJ1-2	CASSIASRDATF	TGTGCCAGTAGTATAGCCTCTCGGGATGCCACCTTC
TRBV14	NA	NA	TRBJ2-1	CASSQVQLLDVQVF	TGTGCCAGCAGCCAAGTCCAACTCCTGGACGTACAGGTCTTC
TRBV27	NA	NA	TRBJ2-7	CASRGKGSYEQYF	TGTGCCAGCAGGGGGAAGGGCTCCTACGAGCAGTACTTC
TRBV28	NA	NA	TRBJ1-6	CASSYPGTHNSPLHF	TGTGCCAGCAGTTACCCTGGGACACACAATTCACCCCTCCACTTT
TRBV11-2	NA	many	TRBJ1-2	CASSLVRGSGYTF	TGTGCCAGCAGCTTAGTCCGAGGCAGTGGCTACACCTTC
TRBV6-6	TRBD1	NA	TRBJ1-1	CASSSTGASLRGAFF	TGTGCCAGCAGCTCCACAGGGGCGTCACTGCGGGGCGCTTTCTTT
TRBV19	NA	NA	TRBJ2-5	CASSMAGRETQYF	TGTGCCAGTAGTATGGCAGGGCGGGAGACCCAGTACTTC
TRBV11-3	NA	NA	TRBJ2-5	CASSLRGKTQYF	TGTGCCAGCAGCTTGCGAGGGAAGACCCAGTACTTC
TRBV4-1	NA	NA	TRBJ2-1	CASSKGSGNHLNEQFF	TGCGCCAGCAGCAAGGGCTCGGGGAATCACCTCAATGAGCAGTTCTTC
TRBV19	NA	NA	TRBJ1-1	CASSTPRRAAGRGVEYTEAFF	TGTGCCAGTAGTACCCCGCGCAGGGCCGCGGGGCGGGGAGTGGAGTACACTGAAGCTTTCTTT